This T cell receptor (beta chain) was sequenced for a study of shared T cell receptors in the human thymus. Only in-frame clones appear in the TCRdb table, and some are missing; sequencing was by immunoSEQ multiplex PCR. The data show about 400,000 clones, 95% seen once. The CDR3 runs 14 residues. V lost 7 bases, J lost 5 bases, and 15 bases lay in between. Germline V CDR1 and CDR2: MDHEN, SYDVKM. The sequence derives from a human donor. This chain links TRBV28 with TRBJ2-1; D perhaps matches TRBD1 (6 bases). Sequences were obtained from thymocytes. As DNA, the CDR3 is TGTGCCAGCATAGAGTCCAGGGGTCACAATGAGCAGTTCTTC. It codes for CASIESRGHNEQFF.